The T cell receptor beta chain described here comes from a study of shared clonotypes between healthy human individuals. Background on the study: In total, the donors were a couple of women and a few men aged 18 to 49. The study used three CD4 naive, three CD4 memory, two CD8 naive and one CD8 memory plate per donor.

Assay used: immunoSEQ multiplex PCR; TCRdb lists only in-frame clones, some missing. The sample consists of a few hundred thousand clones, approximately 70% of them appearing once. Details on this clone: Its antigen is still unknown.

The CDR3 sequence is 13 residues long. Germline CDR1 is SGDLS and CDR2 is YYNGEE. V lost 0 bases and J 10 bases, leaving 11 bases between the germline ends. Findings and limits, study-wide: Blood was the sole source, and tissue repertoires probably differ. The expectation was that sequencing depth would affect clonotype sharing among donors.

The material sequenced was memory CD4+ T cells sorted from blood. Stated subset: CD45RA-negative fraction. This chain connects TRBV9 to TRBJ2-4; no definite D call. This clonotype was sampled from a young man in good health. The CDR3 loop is CASSVEGSSIQYF. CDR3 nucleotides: TGTGCCAGCAGCGTAGAGGGATCCAGTATTCAGTACTTC.